This T cell receptor (beta chain) was sequenced during a study of control samples from healthy donors and cancer patients. Germline CDR1 reads SGHRS; CDR2 reads YFSETQ. With 1 base removed from V and 0 bases from J, the gap between germline ends came to 8 bases. This CDR3 is 15 amino acids long. Here immunoSEQ multiplex PCR was the method, and the copy in TCRdb shows in-frame clones only, minus some. Of some 45,000 clones in the sample, approximately 89% were seen once. J is TRBJ2-1 and V is TRBV5-1; D uncertain. This receptor was taken from a woman aged 40 to 50 with head and neck cancer. The sequencing sample was made of PBMCs. CDR3 in DNA: TGCGCCAGCAGCTTGACGGAATCCTCCTACAATGAGCAGTTCTTC. Amino acid sequence: CASSLTESSYNEQFF. Full variable domain (remainder filled in from reference TRBV5-1 and TRBJ2-1): KAGVTQTPRYLIKTRGQQVTLSCSPISGHRSVSWYQQTPGQGLQFLFEYFSETQRNKGNFPGRFSGRQFSNSRSEMNVSTLELGDSALYLCASSLTESSYNEQFFGPGTRLTVL.